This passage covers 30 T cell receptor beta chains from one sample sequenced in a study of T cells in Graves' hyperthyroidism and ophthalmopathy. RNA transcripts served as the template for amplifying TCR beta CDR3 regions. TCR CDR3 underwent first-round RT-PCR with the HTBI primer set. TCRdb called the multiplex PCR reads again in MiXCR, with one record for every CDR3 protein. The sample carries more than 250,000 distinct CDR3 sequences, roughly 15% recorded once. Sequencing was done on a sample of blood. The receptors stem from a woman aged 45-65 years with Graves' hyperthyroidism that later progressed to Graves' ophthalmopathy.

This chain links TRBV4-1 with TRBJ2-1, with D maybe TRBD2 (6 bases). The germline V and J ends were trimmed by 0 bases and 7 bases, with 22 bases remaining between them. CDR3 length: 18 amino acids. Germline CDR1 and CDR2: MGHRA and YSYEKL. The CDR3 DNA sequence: TGCGCCAGCAGCCAAGATAAGGCTAGGGCGGGGAAGGCGAATGAGCAGTTCTTC. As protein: CASSQDKARAGKANEQFF.

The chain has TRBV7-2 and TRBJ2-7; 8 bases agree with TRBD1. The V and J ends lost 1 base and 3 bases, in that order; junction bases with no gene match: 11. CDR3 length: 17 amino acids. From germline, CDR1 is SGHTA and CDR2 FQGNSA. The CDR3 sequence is CASSLELTPGTGYEQYF. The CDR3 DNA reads TGTGCCAGCAGCTTAGAATTGACCCCCGGGACAGGCTACGAGCAGTACTTC.

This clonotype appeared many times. The CDR3 bases are TGTGCCAGCAGCCCGGGGACACTGAATGAGCAGTTCTTC. The encoded protein is CASSPGTLNEQFF. This chain connects TRBV7-6 to TRBJ2-1; D perhaps matches TRBD1 (6 bases). Germline assignment: CDR1 SGHVS and CDR2 FNYEAQ. The CDR3 is made up of 13 amino acids. Trimming took 5 bases from V and 7 from J, leaving 12 bases between them.

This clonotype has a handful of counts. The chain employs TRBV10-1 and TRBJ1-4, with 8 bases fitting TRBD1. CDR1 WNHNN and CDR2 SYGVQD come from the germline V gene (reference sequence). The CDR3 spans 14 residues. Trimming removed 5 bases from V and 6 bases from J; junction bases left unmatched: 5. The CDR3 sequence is CASSPGQVDEKLFF. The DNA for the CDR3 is TGCGCCAGCAGTCCGGGACAGGTGGATGAAAAACTGTTTTTT.

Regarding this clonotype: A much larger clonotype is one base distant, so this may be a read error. The CDR3 nucleotides are TGTGCCGGCAGTGAACTCGGTTACGATCAGCCCCAGCATTTT. It is translated as CAGSELGYDQPQHF. V is TRBV2 and J is TRBJ1-5; D gene unclear. The CDR3 has 14 amino acids. Germline V CDR1 and CDR2: SNHLY, FYNNEI.

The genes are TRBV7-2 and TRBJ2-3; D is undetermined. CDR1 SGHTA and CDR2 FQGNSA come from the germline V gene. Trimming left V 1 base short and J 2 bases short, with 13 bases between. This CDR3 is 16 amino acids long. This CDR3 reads CASSLGTATFTDTQYF. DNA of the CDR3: TGTGCCAGCAGCTTAGGGACGGCGACCTTCACAGATACGCAGTATTTT.

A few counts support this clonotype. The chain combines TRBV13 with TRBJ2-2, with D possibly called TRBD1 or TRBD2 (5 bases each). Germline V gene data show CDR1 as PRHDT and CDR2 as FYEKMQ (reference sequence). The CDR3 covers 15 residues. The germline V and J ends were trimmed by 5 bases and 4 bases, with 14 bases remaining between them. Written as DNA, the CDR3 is TGTGCCAGCAGCACCTCCAGGGCGGGCACCGGGGAGCTGTTTTTT. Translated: CASSTSRAGTGELFF.

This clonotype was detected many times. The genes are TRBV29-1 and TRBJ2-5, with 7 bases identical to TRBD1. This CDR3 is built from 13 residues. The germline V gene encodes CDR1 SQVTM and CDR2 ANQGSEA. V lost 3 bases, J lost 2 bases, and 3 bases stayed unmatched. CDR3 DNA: TGCAGCGTTGATCGGGACAGTCAAGAGACCCAGTACTTC. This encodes CSVDRDSQETQYF.

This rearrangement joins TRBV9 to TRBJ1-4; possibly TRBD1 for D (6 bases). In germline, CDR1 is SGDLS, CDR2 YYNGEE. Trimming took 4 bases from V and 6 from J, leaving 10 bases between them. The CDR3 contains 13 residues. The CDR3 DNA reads TGTGCCAGCAGCCCGGACAGTTATGAAAAACTGTTTTTT. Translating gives CASSPDSYEKLFF.

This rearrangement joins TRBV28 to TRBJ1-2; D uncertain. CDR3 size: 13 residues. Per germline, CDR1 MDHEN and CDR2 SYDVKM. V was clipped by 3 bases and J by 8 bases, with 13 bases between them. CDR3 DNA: TGTGCCAGCAGTTTGGTCACGGCCAGGGGCTACACCTTC. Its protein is CASSLVTARGYTF.

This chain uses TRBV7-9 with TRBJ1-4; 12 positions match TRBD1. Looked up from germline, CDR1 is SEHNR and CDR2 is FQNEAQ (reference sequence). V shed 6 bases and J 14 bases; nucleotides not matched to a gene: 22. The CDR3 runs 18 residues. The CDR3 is CASRHPGQGASLVKNLFF. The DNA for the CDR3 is TGTGCCAGCAGGCATCCGGGACAGGGGGCGAGTCTGGTGAAGAATCTGTTTTTT.

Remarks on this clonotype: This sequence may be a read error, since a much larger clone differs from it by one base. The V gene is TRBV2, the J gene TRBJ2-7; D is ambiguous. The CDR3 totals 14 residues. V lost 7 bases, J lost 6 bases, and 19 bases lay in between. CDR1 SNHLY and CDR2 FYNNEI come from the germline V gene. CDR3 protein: CASTLDPAICEQYF. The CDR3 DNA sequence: TGTGCCAGCACCCTTGACCCCGCGATTTGCGAGCAGTACTTC.

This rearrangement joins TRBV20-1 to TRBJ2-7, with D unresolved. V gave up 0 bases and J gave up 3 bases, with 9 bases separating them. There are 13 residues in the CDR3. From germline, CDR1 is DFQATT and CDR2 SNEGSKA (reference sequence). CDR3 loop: CSARDLDFYEQYF. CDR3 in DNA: TGCAGTGCTAGAGATCTCGATTTCTACGAGCAGTACTTC.

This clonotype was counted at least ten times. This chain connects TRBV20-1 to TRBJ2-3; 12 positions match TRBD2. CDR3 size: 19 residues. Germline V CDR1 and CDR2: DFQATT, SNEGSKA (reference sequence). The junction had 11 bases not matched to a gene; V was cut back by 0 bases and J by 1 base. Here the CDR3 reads CSARDPSGRGVTGTDTQYF. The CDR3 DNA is TGCAGTGCTAGAGACCCTAGCGGGAGGGGGGTTACTGGCACAGATACGCAGTATTTT.

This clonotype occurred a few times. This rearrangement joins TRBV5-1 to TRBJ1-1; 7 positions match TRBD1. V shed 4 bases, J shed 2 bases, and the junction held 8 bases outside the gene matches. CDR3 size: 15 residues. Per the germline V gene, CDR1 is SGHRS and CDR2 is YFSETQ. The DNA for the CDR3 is TGCGCCAGCAGCGCTTACAGGGGAATAAACACTGAAGCTTTCTTT. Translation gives CASSAYRGINTEAFF.

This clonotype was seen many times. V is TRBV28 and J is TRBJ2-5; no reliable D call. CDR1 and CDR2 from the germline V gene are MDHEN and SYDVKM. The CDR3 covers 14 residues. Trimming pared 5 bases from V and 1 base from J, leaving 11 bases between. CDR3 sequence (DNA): TGTGCCAGCAGTCGAGTAGCCCTCCAAGAGACCCAGTACTTC. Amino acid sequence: CASSRVALQETQYF.

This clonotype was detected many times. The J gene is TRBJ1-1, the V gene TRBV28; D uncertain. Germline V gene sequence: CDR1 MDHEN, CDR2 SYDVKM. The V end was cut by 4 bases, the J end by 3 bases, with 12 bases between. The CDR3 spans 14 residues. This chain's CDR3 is CASSSTEIDTEAFF. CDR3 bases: TGTGCCAGCAGTTCAACCGAAATAGACACTGAAGCTTTCTTT.

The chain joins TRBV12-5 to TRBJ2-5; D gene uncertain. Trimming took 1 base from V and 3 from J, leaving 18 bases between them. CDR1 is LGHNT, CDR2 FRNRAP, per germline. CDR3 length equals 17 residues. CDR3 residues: CASGLGWRLAGEETQYF. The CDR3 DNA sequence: TGTGCTAGTGGTTTGGGATGGCGGTTGGCAGGAGAAGAGACCCAGTACTTC.

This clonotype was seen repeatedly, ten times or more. CDR3 sequence reads: CATSRDLGRASNQPQHF. CDR3 bases: TGTGCCACCAGCAGAGATCTCGGCAGGGCAAGCAATCAGCCCCAGCATTTT. This chain connects TRBV15 to TRBJ1-5; possibly TRBD1 for D (5 bases). Germline assignment: CDR1 LNHNV and CDR2 YYDKDF (reference sequence). The CDR3 length is 17 residues. V lost 0 bases, J lost 1 base, and 13 bases lay in between.

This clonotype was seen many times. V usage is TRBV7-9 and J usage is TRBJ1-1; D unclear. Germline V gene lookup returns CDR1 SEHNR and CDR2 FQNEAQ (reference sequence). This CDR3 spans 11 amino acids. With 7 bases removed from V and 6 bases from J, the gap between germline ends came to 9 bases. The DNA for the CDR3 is TGTGCCAGCACCGACCGGGCTGAAGCTTTCTTT. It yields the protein CASTDRAEAFF.

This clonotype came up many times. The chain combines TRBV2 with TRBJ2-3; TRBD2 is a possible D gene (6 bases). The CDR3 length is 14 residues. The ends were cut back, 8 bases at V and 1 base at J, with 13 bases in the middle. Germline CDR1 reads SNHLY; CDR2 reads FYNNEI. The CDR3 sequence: CASVLERGTDTQYF. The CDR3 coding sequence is TGTGCCAGCGTTTTGGAGCGGGGCACAGATACGCAGTATTTT.

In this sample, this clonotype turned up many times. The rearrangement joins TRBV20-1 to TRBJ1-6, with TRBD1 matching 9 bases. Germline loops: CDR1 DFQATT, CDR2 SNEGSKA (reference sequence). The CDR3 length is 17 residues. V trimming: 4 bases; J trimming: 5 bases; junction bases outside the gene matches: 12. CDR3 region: CSAIAVGQGYNNSPLHF. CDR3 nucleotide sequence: TGCAGTGCTATTGCCGTGGGACAGGGCTACAATAATTCACCCCTCCACTTT.

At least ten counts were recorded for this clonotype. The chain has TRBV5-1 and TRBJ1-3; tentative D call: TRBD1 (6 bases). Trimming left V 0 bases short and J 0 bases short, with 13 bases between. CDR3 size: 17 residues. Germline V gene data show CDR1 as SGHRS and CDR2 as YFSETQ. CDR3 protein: CASSLGSRTDSGNTIYF. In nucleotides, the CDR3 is TGCGCCAGCAGCTTGGGGTCGCGGACAGACTCTGGAAACACCATATATTTT.

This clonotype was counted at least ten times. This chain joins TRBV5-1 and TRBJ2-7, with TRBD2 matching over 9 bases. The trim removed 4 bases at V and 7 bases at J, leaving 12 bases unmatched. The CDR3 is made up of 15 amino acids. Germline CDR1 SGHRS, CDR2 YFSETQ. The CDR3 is CASSLDGGRAGEQYF. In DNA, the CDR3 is TGCGCCAGCAGCCTGGACGGCGGGAGGGCCGGGGAGCAGTACTTC.

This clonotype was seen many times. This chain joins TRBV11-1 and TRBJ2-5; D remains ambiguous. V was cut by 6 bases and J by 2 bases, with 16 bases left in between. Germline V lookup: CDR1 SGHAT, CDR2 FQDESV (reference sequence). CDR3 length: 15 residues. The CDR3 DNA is TGTGCCAGCAGTCGTGGACGGTCTAGACAAGAGACCCAGTACTTC. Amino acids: CASSRGRSRQETQYF. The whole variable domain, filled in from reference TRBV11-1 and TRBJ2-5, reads EAEVAQSPRYKITEKSQAVAFWCDPISGHATLYWYRQILGQGPELLVQFQDESVVDDSQLPKDRFSAERLKGVDSTLKIQPAELGDSAMYLCASSRGRSRQETQYFGPGTRLLVL.

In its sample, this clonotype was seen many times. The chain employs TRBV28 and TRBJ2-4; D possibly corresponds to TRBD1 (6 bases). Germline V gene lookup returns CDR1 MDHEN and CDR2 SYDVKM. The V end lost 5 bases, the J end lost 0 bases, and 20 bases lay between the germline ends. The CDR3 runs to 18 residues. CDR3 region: CASSPNVWGQLAKNIQYF. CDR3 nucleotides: TGTGCCAGCAGTCCCAACGTATGGGGGCAACTAGCCAAAAACATTCAGTACTTC.

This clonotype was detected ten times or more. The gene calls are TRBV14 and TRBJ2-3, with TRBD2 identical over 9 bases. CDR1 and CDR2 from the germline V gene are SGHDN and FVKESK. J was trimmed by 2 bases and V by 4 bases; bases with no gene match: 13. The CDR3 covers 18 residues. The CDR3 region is CASSPAGGRAPFTDTQYF. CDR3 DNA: TGTGCCAGCAGCCCTGCCGGCGGGAGGGCACCCTTCACAGATACGCAGTATTTT.

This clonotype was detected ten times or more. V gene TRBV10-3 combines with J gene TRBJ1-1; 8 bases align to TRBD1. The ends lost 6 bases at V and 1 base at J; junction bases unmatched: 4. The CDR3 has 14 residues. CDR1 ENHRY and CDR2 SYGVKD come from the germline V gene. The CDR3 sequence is CAISSGTGNTEAFF. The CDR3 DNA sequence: TGTGCCATCAGCTCCGGGACAGGGAACACTGAAGCTTTCTTT.

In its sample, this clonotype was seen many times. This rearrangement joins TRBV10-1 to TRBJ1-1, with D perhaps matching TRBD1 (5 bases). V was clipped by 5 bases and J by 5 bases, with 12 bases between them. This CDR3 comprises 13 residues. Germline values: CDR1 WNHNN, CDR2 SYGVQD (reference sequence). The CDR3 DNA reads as TGCGCCAGCAGTCCAGGGATGGATACTGAAGCTTTCTTT. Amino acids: CASSPGMDTEAFF.

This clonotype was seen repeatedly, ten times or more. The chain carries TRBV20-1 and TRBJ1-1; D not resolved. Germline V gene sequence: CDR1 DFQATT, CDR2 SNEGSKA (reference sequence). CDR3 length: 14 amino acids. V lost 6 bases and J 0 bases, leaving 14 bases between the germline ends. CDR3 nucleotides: TGCAGTGCGCGACCACTAGGGATGAACACTGAAGCTTTCTTT. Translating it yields CSARPLGMNTEAFF.